This TCR beta chain emerged from a study of blood T cell repertoires in COVID-19. Study-level background: Nucleic acid was either cDNA or gDNA, and it came from T cells, B-cell-depleted T cells, or PBMCs.

Germline loops: CDR1 MDHEN, CDR2 SYDVKM. The ends were cut back, 6 bases at V and 1 base at J, with 9 bases in the middle. This CDR3 has 13 residues. Original processing methods: Researchers report that nucleated cell counts were estimated from reference gene primer amplification. Produced via immunoSEQ multiplex PCR; TCRdb's table is partial and in-frame only. D and trimming were read from the DNA, whereas the V and J calls and clone size are those reported in that table. The sample has about 40,000 clones, roughly 84% seen once; the top ten hold roughly 4.3%. This receptor was identified in a woman in her 70s with acute or convalescent COVID-19. The sequenced sample consisted of peripheral blood. The chain is built from TRBV28 and TRBJ1-1, with D unresolved. CDR3 DNA sequence: TGTGCCAGCAGGATTACAGCGAACACTGAAGCTTTCTTT. Translation gives CASRITANTEAFF.